A selection of T cell receptor beta chains follows, all from one sample in a study of blood T cell repertoires in COVID-19. This table comes from immunoSEQ multiplex PCR, and its TCRdb copy is limited to in-frame clones, with some not included. The sample records roughly 380,000 clones, approximately 87% being singletons. The sequencing input was PBMCs or T cells enriched from blood (not recorded which). These receptor sequences come from a man younger than 45 who had recovered from COVID-19. Each CDR3 is given with its conserved first and last residue. Fields, in order: V gene, J gene, clone size, D gene, CDR3 protein, CDR3 DNA. The D gene is left open where the match is weak. Clone size is not always given. Where it is, it says once, few, many or a class for expanded clones.

>TRBV9|TRBJ2-7|once|TRBD1
CASSAGTGGSYEQYF
TGTGCCAGCAGCGCAGGGACAGGGGGGTCCTACGAGCAGTACTTC
>TRBV2|TRBJ2-5|NA|TRBD2
CASSPRLAETQYF
TGTGCCAGCAGTCCACGACTAGCTGAGACCCAGTACTTC
>TRBV7-2|TRBJ2-1|NA|TRBD2
CASSLVLAGELTLYNEQFF
TGTGCCAGCAGCTTAGTATTAGCGGGGGAGTTAACCCTCTACAATGAGCAGTTCTTC
>TRBV6-5|TRBJ1-4|NA|TRBD1
CASSQTGQGQKLFF
TGTGCCAGCAGTCAAACGGGACAGGGCCAAAAACTGTTTTTT
>TRBV11-1|TRBJ2-1|NA|NA
CASSLDGAPNYEQFF
TGTGCCAGCAGCTTAGATGGGGCCCCTAACTATGAGCAGTTCTTC
>TRBV7-2|TRBJ2-1|few|NA
CASSLGGGSWQFF
TGTGCCAGCAGCTTAGGCGGGGGCTCGTGGCAGTTCTTC
>TRBV5-6|TRBJ1-3|NA|NA
CASSFRGAASSGNTIYF
TGTGCCAGCAGCTTCCGTGGGGCAGCTAGCTCTGGAAACACCATATATTTT
>TRBV10-3|TRBJ2-4|NA|NA
CAISSQALGAKNIQYF
TGTGCCATCAGTTCTCAGGCCCTGGGAGCCAAAAACATTCAGTACTTC
>TRBV4-1|TRBJ1-5|once|NA
CASSQDWGVAQPQHF
TGCGCCAGCAGCCAAGATTGGGGGGTTGCTCAGCCCCAGCATTTT
>TRBV2|TRBJ1-4|NA|TRBD1
CASSGSGTGFEKLFF
TGTGCCAGCAGTGGGAGCGGGACAGGGTTTGAAAAACTGTTTTTT
>TRBV6-5|TRBJ1-1|few|NA
CATRGVPTNTEAFF
TGTGCCACCAGGGGAGTACCGACGAACACTGAAGCTTTCTTT
>TRBV7-9|TRBJ2-1|NA|NA
CASSFSSDEQFF
TGTGCCAGCAGCTTTTCTAGCGATGAGCAGTTCTTC
>TRBV2|TRBJ2-1|NA|NA
CASSEVQGGSYNEQFF
TGTGCCAGCAGTGAAGTGCAGGGAGGCTCCTACAATGAGCAGTTCTTC
>TRBV4-1|TRBJ1-2|NA|NA
CASSQDMRYGYTF
TGCGCCAGCAGCCAAGACATGAGATATGGCTACACCTTC
>TRBV4-3|TRBJ2-3|NA|NA
CASSQERARGVTQYF
TGCGCCAGCAGCCAAGAGCGGGCGCGCGGGGTTACGCAGTATTTT
>TRBV11-2|TRBJ1-1|NA|NA
CASSLVPWTAKNTEAFF
TGTGCCAGCAGCTTAGTTCCGTGGACAGCAAAGAACACTGAAGCTTTCTTT
>TRBV12-3/TRBV12-4|TRBJ2-7|few|NA
CASSPGLEKYF
TGTGCCAGCAGTCCCGGGTTAGAAAAGTACTTC
>TRBV6-2/TRBV6-3|TRBJ2-6|NA|NA
CASSDYLTGSGANVLTF
TGTGCCAGCAGTGATTACCTCACAGGGTCTGGGGCCAACGTCCTGACTTTC
>TRBV7-6|TRBJ2-2|NA|TRBD1
CASSLMTGASGELFF
TGTGCCAGCAGCCTTATGACAGGGGCTTCCGGGGAGCTGTTTTTT
>TRBV19|TRBJ2-7|NA|TRBD1
CASSTGQSYEQYF
TGTGCCAGTAGTACGGGACAGTCCTACGAGCAGTACTTC
>TRBV5-1|TRBJ1-1|NA|NA
CASSLGVGGPDTEAFF
TGCGCCAGCAGCTTGGGGGTCGGGGGGCCGGACACTGAAGCTTTCTTT
>TRBV30|TRBJ2-7|NA|TRBD1
CAWAPGTGGYEQYF
TGTGCCTGGGCCCCCGGGACAGGGGGCTACGAGCAGTACTTC
>TRBV3-1/TRBV3-2|TRBJ1-1|NA|NA
CASSQVGGSTEAFF
TGTGCCAGCAGCCAAGTTGGGGGGAGCACTGAAGCTTTCTTT
>TRBV27|TRBJ2-3|NA|NA
CASRVTAADTQYF
TGTGCCAGCAGGGTGACTGCTGCAGATACGCAGTATTTT
>TRBV5-1|TRBJ2-1|NA|TRBD1
CASRSGTGYNEQFF
TGCGCCAGCAGGTCCGGGACAGGGTACAATGAGCAGTTCTTC
>TRBV27|TRBJ1-6|NA|TRBD1
CASSLNPGQVLNSPLHF
TGTGCCAGCAGTCTGAACCCGGGACAGGTGTTGAATTCACCCCTCCACTTT
>TRBV9|TRBJ1-2|NA|TRBD1
CASSEGQTAYGYTF
TGTGCCAGCAGCGAGGGACAGACCGCCTATGGCTACACCTTC
>TRBV5-1|TRBJ2-5|NA|TRBD1
CASSLAGTGVGETQYF
TGCGCCAGCAGCTTGGCAGGGACAGGGGTGGGAGAGACCCAGTACTTC
>TRBV30|TRBJ1-2|NA|NA
CAWSEQVVGYTF
TGTGCCTGGAGTGAACAGGTAGTCGGCTACACCTTC
>TRBV5-5|TRBJ1-5|NA|NA
CASSPVTGQPQHF
TGTGCCAGCAGCCCCGTTACCGGTCAGCCCCAGCATTTT
>TRBV18|TRBJ1-2|NA|TRBD1
CASSAGTDYGYTF
TGTGCCAGCTCAGCCGGGACAGACTATGGCTACACCTTC
>TRBV5-8|TRBJ1-2|once|NA
CASSFGGLVGLYGYTF
TGTGCCAGCAGCTTTGGGGGCCTAGTGGGGCTGTATGGCTACACCTTC
>TRBV18|TRBJ2-5|NA|NA
CASSPGRQETQYF
TGTGCCAGCTCACCAGGGCGCCAAGAGACCCAGTACTTC
>TRBV5-1|TRBJ2-7|NA|NA
CASSLGAQVHEQYF
TGCGCCAGCAGCTTGGGCGCGCAGGTCCACGAGCAGTACTTC
>TRBV4-1|TRBJ1-1|NA|TRBD1
CASSQEPNTLIKNRGTTEAFF
TGCGCCAGCAGCCAGGAGCCCAACACCTTAATCAAAAACAGGGGGACGACTGAAGCTTTCTTT
>TRBV6-2/TRBV6-3|TRBJ2-4|NA|NA
CASSYGLLAKNIQYF
TGTGCCAGCAGTTACGGGCTGCTAGCCAAAAACATTCAGTACTTC
>TRBV7-9|TRBJ1-3|NA|NA
CASSIQGEGNTIYF
TGTGCCAGCAGCATACAGGGAGAAGGAAACACCATATATTTT
>TRBV7-2|TRBJ2-5|NA|TRBD2
CASSRSPSGGTQLKTQYF
TGTGCCAGCAGCCGCTCTCCCAGCGGGGGGACCCAATTGAAGACCCAGTACTTC
>TRBV29-1|TRBJ1-1|NA|NA
CSAYFEENTEAFF
TGCAGCGCCTACTTCGAGGAGAACACTGAAGCTTTCTTT
>TRBV6-5|TRBJ1-2|NA|NA
CASSSTLEAYGYTF
TGTGCCAGCAGCTCCACCCTGGAGGCCTATGGCTACACCTTC
>TRBV5-1|TRBJ1-4|NA|TRBD1
CASSTGTGGRNEKLFF
TGCGCCAGCAGCACCGGGACAGGGGGCCGGAATGAAAAACTGTTTTTT
>TRBV4-1|TRBJ1-4|few|TRBD1
CASSQMGQGASEKLFF
TGCGCCAGCAGCCAAATGGGACAGGGGGCAAGTGAAAAACTGTTTTTT
>TRBV6-5|TRBJ2-3|once|TRBD1
CASSNYRGTDTQYF
TGTGCCAGCAGCAACTACAGGGGTACAGATACGCAGTATTTT
>TRBV28|TRBJ2-7|NA|NA
CASNVKGYEQYF
TGTGCCAGCAACGTGAAGGGGTACGAGCAGTACTTC
>TRBV6-5|TRBJ2-7|few|NA
CASSYFSRGQTYEQYF
TGTGCCAGCAGTTACTTCTCGCGGGGGCAGACCTACGAGCAGTACTTC
>TRBV5-1|TRBJ2-1|NA|NA
CASRESAIYNEQFF
TGCGCCAGCCGGGAATCTGCAATCTACAATGAGCAGTTCTTC
>TRBV10-3|TRBJ1-1|NA|TRBD1
CAISSGQINTEAFF
TGTGCCATCAGTTCGGGACAGATTAACACTGAAGCTTTCTTT
>TRBV5-1|TRBJ1-1|NA|NA
CASSLILDTEAFF
TGCGCCAGCAGCTTGATCTTAGACACTGAAGCTTTCTTT
>TRBV12-5|TRBJ1-5|NA|NA
CASGLVLSGLGGRENQPQHF
TGTGCTAGTGGTTTGGTACTGTCCGGTTTGGGTGGGAGGGAAAATCAGCCCCAGCATTTT
>TRBV7-9|TRBJ1-5|once|NA
CASSRSTGKQPQHF
TGTGCCAGCAGCCGATCTACGGGGAAACAGCCCCAGCATTTT
>TRBV6-2/TRBV6-3|TRBJ2-2|NA|TRBD1
CASSYQLGQAAYTGELFF
TGTGCCAGCAGTTACCAGCTCGGACAGGCAGCTTACACCGGGGAGCTGTTTTTT
>TRBV9|TRBJ1-5|few|NA
CASSVDSENQPQHF
TGTGCCAGCAGCGTAGATTCGGAGAACCAGCCCCAGCATTTT
>TRBV18|TRBJ1-5|NA|TRBD1
CASSPGQGDQPQHF
TGTGCCAGCTCACCAGGGCAGGGGGATCAGCCCCAGCATTTT